One and the same sample provided the 9 T cell receptor beta chains below, sequenced in a study of patients and donors after allogeneic stem cell transplantation (dated by TCRdb to the early 2020s). Libraries came from RT-PCR. Instrument used: NextSeq 550. Clones were called with MiXCR by TCRdb after fastp trimmed the public reads at Q25, and only in-frame beta chains were retained. Every entry covers one CDR3 protein and lists the most common genes and DNA from its rows. This sample holds 390,000 or so distinct CDR3 sequences; roughly 16% were observed only once. Of the sample, around 7.2% is held by the ten largest clones. Sequencing used blood, either unsorted or a sorted T cell fraction (not recorded which). The source is a human donor who was either an allogeneic HSCT recipient or a stem cell or donor lymphocyte infusion donor (not recorded which). It is not recorded whose cells these are; they may come from a transplant donor.

This clonotype has ten or more counts. V gene TRBV12-3 or TRBV12-4 combines with J gene TRBJ2-7; TRBD1 matches at 9 bases. The CDR3 extends over 14 amino acids. V was pared by 5 bases and J by 3 bases, with 5 bases of the junction left unmatched. CDR3 bases: TGTGCCAGCAGTAGGGACAGGGTCTTCTACGAGCAGTACTTC. Its translation is CASSRDRVFYEQYF.

The chain recombines TRBV5-5 with TRBJ1-1, with 9 bases matching TRBD1. V lost 5 bases to trimming and J lost 1 base; unmatched junction nucleotides: 12. CDR1 and CDR2 from the germline V gene are SGHKS and YYEKEE (reference sequence). This CDR3 spans 17 amino acids. The CDR3 DNA reads TGTGCCAGCAGTTCCGGGACAGGGTTGGGATGGAACACTGAAGCTTTCTTT. As protein: CASSSGTGLGWNTEAFF.

This clonotype was found a few times. V is TRBV6-5 and J is TRBJ2-7, with no clear D. CDR1 and CDR2 (germline): MNHEY, SVGAGI. V was clipped by 0 bases and J by 3 bases, with 12 bases between them. The CDR3 runs to 15 residues. CDR3 nucleotides: TGTGCCAGCAGTTACTCCCCTAAGTATGTCTACGAGCAGTACTTC. Protein product: CASSYSPKYVYEQYF.

This clonotype has more than one count but fewer than ten. The chain carries TRBV7-9 and TRBJ2-7; tentatively, D is TRBD1 or TRBD2 (5 bases each). Germline-derived CDR1 and CDR2 are SEHNR and FQNEAQ (reference sequence). With 6 bases removed from V and 6 bases from J, the gap between germline ends came to 15 bases. There are 13 residues in the CDR3. DNA of the CDR3: TGTGCCAGCAGTCTGGGTGTTGGGGGCGAGCAGTACTTC. This encodes CASSLGVGGEQYF.

The sample holds a few counts of this clonotype. The rearrangement links TRBV15 to TRBJ2-6; D is perhaps TRBD1 (6 bases). There are 15 residues in the CDR3. Trimming took off 1 base at V and 4 bases at J, with 8 bases between the two ends. The V gene's germline CDR1 is LNHNV and CDR2 YYDKDF (reference sequence). The chain's CDR3 is CATSRVTGGANVLTF. As DNA, the CDR3 is TGTGCCACCAGCAGAGTTACAGGGGGGGCCAACGTCCTGACTTTC.

This clonotype was counted only a few times. The chain uses TRBV6-1 and TRBJ1-5, with D possibly being TRBD1 (6 bases). CDR1 and CDR2 from the germline V gene are MNHNS and SASEGT. Trimming shortened V by 6 bases and J by 7 bases, and 16 bases separated the two germline ends. The CDR3 is 14 amino acids. The CDR3 DNA sequence: TGTGCCAGCAGGAGGACAGACCCGGGACAGCCCCAGCATTTT. Protein: CASRRTDPGQPQHF.

The chain uses TRBV5-1 and TRBJ2-7; 11 positions agree with TRBD2. V trimming: 3 bases; J trimming: 2 bases; junction bases outside the gene matches: 1. This CDR3 contains 14 residues. CDR1 is SGHRS, CDR2 YFSETQ, per germline. CDR3: CASSSSGGPYEQYF. The CDR3 region has the DNA TGCGCCAGCAGCTCTAGCGGGGGGCCCTACGAGCAGTACTTC.

This clonotype was seen more than once but under ten times. The chain carries TRBV10-3 and TRBJ2-3; 8 positions match TRBD1. The CDR3 loop spans 18 amino acids. The germline gives CDR1 ENHRY, CDR2 SYGVKD. Trimming took 2 bases from V and 5 from J; bases not matched to a gene: 15. Here the CDR3 reads CAISEPSRGTGGKDTQYF. CDR3 bases: TGTGCCATCAGTGAGCCGAGCCGGGGGACAGGAGGTAAAGATACGCAGTATTTT.

This clonotype was observed many times. The chain employs TRBV11-2 and TRBJ2-1; D is possibly TRBD2 (5 bases). Germline assignment: CDR1 SGHAT and CDR2 FQNNGV. V was cut by 0 bases and J by 9 bases, with 9 bases left in between. This CDR3 has 13 amino acids. CDR3 sequence: CASSLDGVGEQFF. In DNA form, the CDR3 reads TGTGCCAGCAGCTTAGACGGGGTCGGTGAGCAGTTCTTC.